The next 5 T cell receptor beta chains were all read from a single sample in a study of CD8+CD57+ T cells in acquired aplastic anemia. The authors sequenced patients whose flow cytometry had shown CD8+CD57+ cell expansion. The study profiled TCR beta VDJ and CDR3 using genomic DNA as template. TCRdb re-derived calls from the reads in MiXCR, one entry per CDR3 protein. The top ten clones hold 42% of a sample with around 200,000 distinct CDR3 sequences, roughly 65% of them seen once. The material sequenced was sorted CD4+, CD8+, or CD8+CD57+ T cells (not recorded which) from PBMCs. The receptors were sampled from a human donor with aplastic anemia.

The chain recombines TRBV7-8 with TRBJ2-7; 8 bases are a match to TRBD1. Germline lookup yields CDR1 SGHVS and CDR2 FQNEAQ. The CDR3 runs to 14 residues. The J segment lost 6 bases and the V segment lost 5 bases, leaving 9 bases of the junction unmatched. CDR3: CASSPRTGISEQYF. The CDR3 DNA sequence: TGTGCCAGCAGCCCCCGGACAGGGATCTCCGAGCAGTACTTC.

The gene calls are TRBV2 and TRBJ1-1; D is ambiguous. Germline CDR1 and CDR2: SNHLY and FYNNEI. The CDR3 extends over 16 amino acids. Trimming took 5 bases from V and 5 from J, leaving 21 bases between them. CDR3 residues: CASSSTVSGRMTEAFF. The CDR3 nucleotides read TGTGCCAGCAGTAGCACAGTATCGGGGAGGATGACTGAAGCTTTCTTT.

V usage is TRBV20-1 and J usage is TRBJ2-7, with 7 bases that match TRBD1. CDR1 and CDR2 (germline): DFQATT, SNEGSKA (reference sequence). Germline trimming cut 6 bases from V and 7 bases from J; bases unmatched to any gene: 15. This CDR3 is 14 amino acids long. The CDR3 DNA sequence: TGCAGTGCCGATCGACAGGGCTCAAATCGGGAGCAGTACTTC. It yields the protein CSADRQGSNREQYF.

The gene calls are TRBV2 and TRBJ1-5, with no clear D. Trimming left V 5 bases short and J 7 bases short, with 15 bases between. CDR3 length: 14 residues. The germline CDR1 and CDR2 sequences are SNHLY and FYNNEI. CDR3 sequence: CASSLDGNEQPQHF. The CDR3 DNA reads as TGTGCCAGCAGTTTAGATGGCAATGAGCAGCCCCAGCATTTT.

V gene TRBV5-1 combines with J gene TRBJ2-6, with D possibly being TRBD2 (5 bases). Germline lookup yields CDR1 SGHRS and CDR2 YFSETQ. With 4 bases removed from V and 0 bases from J, the gap between germline ends came to 8 bases. The CDR3 contains 15 residues. The CDR3 spells CASSPSGSGANVLTF. The DNA for the CDR3 is TGCGCCAGCAGCCCGAGCGGCTCTGGGGCCAACGTCCTGACTTTC.